The 14 T cell receptor beta chains below were found in one sample sequenced in a study of tumor-infiltrating lymphocytes in primary liver carcinoma. Investigators took RNA and DNA out together from 20-30 mg of unsorted bulk tissue. A constant-region primer served to make TCR beta cDNA from about 490 ng total RNA. For TCR beta, libraries were produced by three nested multiplex PCR rounds using slightly modified ARM-PCR. Running 9 to 11 cycles apiece, the first two PCR rounds relied on TRBV1-TRBV30 forward primers together with a C-beta reverse primer. MiXCR, applied by TCRdb to the multiplex PCR reads, yields one record per CDR3 protein. The data contain approximately 120,000 distinct CDR3 sequences, 55% to 75% of them singletons. Sequencing used liver tumor tissue from sampling region 3. Subset denoted: tumor region T3, left-lateral pole. The receptors shown here come from a woman aged 60-70 years with primary liver carcinoma and hepatitis B virus infection.

Notes on this clonotype: One base away lies a much larger clone, so this may be a sequencing read error. The J gene is TRBJ2-7, the V gene TRBV10-3; TRBD1 is a possible D gene (5 bases). This CDR3 is 12 amino acids long. The germline CDR1 and CDR2 sequences are ENHRY and SYGVKD. V was pared by 9 bases and J by 2 bases, with 11 bases between. The CDR3: CAIKTDPYEQYF. The CDR3 nucleotides read TGTGCCATAAAGACAGACCCCTACGAGCAGTACTTC.

The V call is TRBV6-6, the J call TRBJ1-2, with a possible D match to TRBD1 (6 bases). The CDR3 has 15 amino acids. Trimming stripped 7 bases from V and 4 bases from J, with 19 bases between. Germline CDR1 and CDR2: MNHNY and SVGAGI (reference sequence). CDR3 region: CASTTGQGLGYGYTF. In nucleotides, the CDR3 is TGTGCCAGCACCACGGGCCAGGGGCTCGGCTATGGCTACACCTTC.

The chain joins TRBV11-3 to TRBJ2-1, with 8 bases aligning to TRBD2. The J segment lost 6 bases and the V segment lost 6 bases, leaving 16 bases of the junction unmatched. The CDR3 covers 17 residues. CDR1 SGHNT and CDR2 YENEEA come from the germline V gene. The CDR3 coding sequence is TGTGCCAGCAGTTCCGGGGGGGCGCGGACCGTGGGCAATGAGCAGTTCTTC. Its protein is CASSSGGARTVGNEQFF.

This clonotype was found many times. J is TRBJ1-5 and V is TRBV6-5, with D maybe TRBD1 (5 bases). V was clipped by 6 bases and J by 7 bases, with 19 bases between them. CDR1 and CDR2 (germline): MNHEY, SVGAGI. The CDR3 is 15 amino acids. The CDR3, as DNA: TGTGCCAGCAGCCCCGGGGCCCTTATCGGCCAGCCCCAGCATTTT. It translates to CASSPGALIGQPQHF.

The sample holds many counts of this clonotype. CDR3 protein: CASRSQGVKTQYF. DNA of the CDR3: TGTGCCAGCAGGTCGCAGGGGGTAAAGACCCAGTACTTC. The V and J genes are TRBV28 and TRBJ2-5; 7 bases agree with TRBD1. Germline CDR1 MDHEN, CDR2 SYDVKM. Trimming cost V 6 bases and J 6 bases; bases outside gene matches: 7. The length of the CDR3 is 13 residues.

On this clonotype itself: This CDR3 is missing its conserved last phenylalanine or tryptophan, likely due to a read error. This chain joins TRBV11-2 and TRBJ1-6; no definite D call. This CDR3 is built from 13 residues. In germline, CDR1 is SGHAT, CDR2 FQNNGV. CDR3 bases: TGTGCAAGCAGCTTAGATCCGGGCTCACCCCTCCACTTG. Protein: CASSLDPGSPLHL.

This clonotype was seen at least ten times. J is TRBJ1-1 and V is TRBV5-4; D is ambiguous. The V gene's germline CDR1 is SGHNT and CDR2 YYREEE (reference sequence). The CDR3 sequence is 14 residues long. With 3 bases removed from V and 4 bases from J, the gap between germline ends came to 13 bases. This CDR3 is CASSSGSSRTEAFF. The CDR3 DNA sequence: TGTGCCAGCAGCTCCGGGAGCAGTCGCACTGAAGCTTTCTTT.

In the case of this clonotype: It may be a read error: a sequence one base away is much more abundant. The V and J genes are TRBV10-3 and TRBJ2-1; 13 nucleotides align to TRBD2. This CDR3 comprises 17 residues. The germline gives CDR1 ENHRY, CDR2 SYGVKD. The CDR3 loop reads CAISDTSGRASYNEQSF. CDR3 in DNA: TGTGCCATCAGTGATACTAGCGGGAGGGCCTCCTACAATGAGCAGTCCTTC.

This clonotype has more than one count but fewer than ten. This chain links TRBV25-1 with TRBJ2-6; D might be TRBD2 (6 bases). V dropped 1 base and J dropped 7 bases, with 8 bases sitting between them. Per the germline V gene, CDR1 is MGHDK and CDR2 is SYGVNS. The CDR3 extends over 14 amino acids. The DNA of the CDR3 is TGTGCCAGCAGTGAATTCGCGGGAGCCAACGTCCTGACTTTC. It yields the protein CASSEFAGANVLTF.

Worth noting for this clonotype: Because it lacks the conserved phenylalanine or tryptophan at the end, this CDR3 is likely a read error. It is unclear where the CDR3 begins or ends on the DNA, so no DNA is shown, and the CDR3 is as TCRdb lists it. The J gene is TRBJ1-2, the V gene TRBV11-2; TRBD1, the D gene given by the table, was not confirmed from the DNA. The length of the CDR3 is 14 amino acids, counting both ends. CDR1 SGHAT and CDR2 FQNNGV come from the germline V gene. CDR3 amino acids: CASSPGTGGEGYTS.

On this clonotype itself: A read error is likely, as this CDR3 ends without the conserved phenylalanine or tryptophan. V and J are TRBV29-1 and TRBJ1-6; tentative D call: TRBD1 (6 bases). This CDR3 is built from 13 residues. Germline CDR1 reads SQVTM; CDR2 reads ANQGSEA. CDR3 protein: CSVTQGANSPLHL. The CDR3 bases are TGCAGCGTGACACAGGGAGCCAATTCACCACTCCACTTA.

Remarks on this clonotype: Compared with germline, one end of the junction differs, possibly owing to a read error. V is TRBV6-5 and J is TRBJ2-1; tentatively, D is TRBD1 (6 bases). The CDR3 contains 16 residues. Germline V lookup: CDR1 MNHEY, CDR2 SVGAGI. CDR3 nucleotide sequence: TGTGCCAGCAGTTACCAAAAAACAGGGACCTACCATGAGCAGTTCTTC. Translating it yields CASSYQKTGTYHEQFF.

Points on this clonotype: Germline and junction disagree at one end, which may indicate a read error. The chain combines TRBV29-1 with TRBJ1-4; no clear D. This CDR3 has 13 amino acids. Germline CDR1 and CDR2: SQVTM and ANQGSEA. CDR3 amino acids: CSVARTPGEKLFF. DNA for the CDR3: TGCAGTGTTGCCAGGACCCCGGGTGAAAAACTGTTTTTT. Looking up the rest from reference TRBV29-1 and TRBJ1-4 gives the full variable domain: SAVISQKPSRDICQRGTSLTIQCQVDSQVTMMFWYRQQPGQSLTLIATANQGSEATYESGFVIDKFPISRPNLTFSTLTVSNMSPEDSSIYLCSVARTPGEKLFFGSGTQLSVL.

The table lists this clonotype with many counts. V gene TRBV4-1 combines with J gene TRBJ2-1; 7 nucleotides align to TRBD2. This CDR3 region has 13 residues. Germline V CDR1 and CDR2: MGHRA, YSYEKL. Trimming removed 5 bases from V and 3 bases from J; junction bases left unmatched: 1. In DNA form, the CDR3 reads TGCGCCAGCAGCAGGGACTACTACAATGAGCAGTTCTTC. It translates to CASSRDYYNEQFF.